The clone carrying this T cell receptor (beta chain) was seen more than once but under ten times. The data are from a study of human T cells and chemical hapten exposure. The CDR3 is 15 amino acids. Germline CDR1 SNHLY, CDR2 FYNNEI. Trimming at V came to 4 bases and at J to 7 bases, leaving 9 bases not matched to a gene. The time point was: patch test 1, 2 weeks after DPC sensitization. Treatment described: therapeutic diphenylcyclopropenone sensitization with weekly scalp DPC. TCRdb processed the RACE reads anew with MiXCR; each CDR3 protein has one entry. The sample records 65,000 to 85,000 distinct CDR3 sequences, 10% being singletons.

The J gene is TRBJ2-2, the V gene TRBV2; TRBD1 aligns across 7 bases. Here the sequenced sample was whole blood, taken in connection with sensitization to the hapten diphenylcyclopropenone (DPC). The source of this sequence is a woman between 50 and 59 years old with alopecia areata. Some clones in this sample may be carry-over from other donors' samples. CDR3 in DNA: TGTGCCAGCAGTGGCCGGGACAGCCCTGGCGGGGAGCTGTTTTTT. This sequence encodes CASSGRDSPGGELFF.